This TCR beta chain was documented in a study of shared clonotypes between healthy human individuals. Study-wide results and caveats: Only blood underwent sampling, and tissue repertoires likely differ. In several donors, around 5% of naive CD4 clonotypes appeared in common.

The data were produced by immunoSEQ multiplex PCR, yet TCRdb's version contains in-frame clones alone and is incomplete. The sample lists 550,000 to 600,000 clones; roughly 98% were seen once. For this clone: The antigen remains undetermined.

Between the trimmed V and J ends, which lost 0 bases and 5 bases, there was a span of 10 bases. The CDR3 has 14 amino acids. Looked up from germline, CDR1 is GTSNPN and CDR2 is SVGIG (reference sequence). Terminally differentiated effector memory CD45RA+ cells were excluded from the naive CD8 cells, which were CD45RO-negative and positively selected for CCR7. The V call is TRBV30, the J call TRBJ1-4, with no clear D. Sequencing input: naive CD8+ T cells sorted from blood. This clonotype originated in a man younger than 45 in good health. CDR3 nucleotide sequence: TGTGCCTGGAGTGTCGGGCCCTCAAATGAAAAACTGTTTTTT. It specifies CAWSVGPSNEKLFF.